Presented here are 28 T cell receptor beta chains from one specimen sequenced in a study of metastatic and nonmetastatic thyroid tumors. Each patient went into thyroid surgery without having received any treatment. TCRdb redid the clone calls on the PCR reads using MiXCR. This table has around 37,000 clones, 25% to 30% appearing once. The source material was blood. The receptors shown here come from a female donor with papillary thyroid cancer or a benign thyroid nodule (not recorded which). Some clones in this sample may be carry-over from other donors' samples.

This clone was detected many times. V gene TRBV5-1 combines with J gene TRBJ1-2, with D tentatively TRBD1 (6 bases). With 4 bases removed from V and 10 bases from J, the gap between germline ends came to 17 bases. This CDR3 contains 13 residues. The germline V gene encodes CDR1 SGHRS and CDR2 YFSETQ. The CDR3 DNA reads TGCGCCAGCAGCGGGGGGGCCGGAGAGGACTACACCTTC. Translation: CASSGGAGEDYTF.

Regarding this clone: At one boundary the junction diverges from the germline segment, which might be a read error. This chain uses TRBV15 with TRBJ2-2; D perhaps matches TRBD1 (6 bases). The CDR3 contains 19 residues. In germline, CDR1 is LNHNV, CDR2 YYDKDF (reference sequence). The CDR3 bases are TGTGCCACCAGCAGAGATCGGGTTTTAATAACAGGGTCCGCCGGTGAGCTGTTTTTT. The encoded protein is CATSRDRVLITGSAGELFF.

The chain joins TRBV9 to TRBJ1-1; unclear D gene. Trimming removed 5 bases from V and 0 bases from J, with 14 bases in between. The CDR3 totals 15 residues. CDR1 and CDR2 (germline): SGDLS, YYNGEE. The CDR3 sequence: CASRPEGGLNTEAFF. DNA for the CDR3: TGTGCCAGCAGACCCGAAGGTGGTTTGAACACTGAAGCTTTCTTT.

In this sample, this clone turned up many times. The V call is TRBV19, the J call TRBJ1-2, with D possibly TRBD1 on 5 matching bases. V lost 7 bases to trimming and J lost 1 base, with 10 bases between them. The length of the CDR3 is 13 residues. Germline values: CDR1 LNHDA, CDR2 SQIVND (reference sequence). CDR3 in amino acids: CASTRGGNYGYTF. CDR3 DNA sequence: TGTGCCAGTACCCGGGGGGGTAACTATGGCTACACCTTC.

This clone was seen only once. The chain is built from TRBV11-1 and TRBJ2-1; 7 bases fit TRBD1. The CDR3 has 15 amino acids. Germline lookup yields CDR1 SGHAT and CDR2 FQDESV (reference sequence). The junction had 12 bases not matched to a gene; V was cut back by 5 bases and J by 8 bases. CDR3 nucleotides: TGTGCCAGCAGCAGTTTAGGGGGCAGGGGCGATGAGCAGTTCTTC. Its protein product is CASSSLGGRGDEQFF.

The V gene is TRBV6-1, the J gene TRBJ1-1; possibly TRBD1 for D (6 bases). This CDR3 spans 13 amino acids. CDR1 and CDR2 from the germline V gene are MNHNS and SASEGT. Trimming cost V 6 bases and J 3 bases, with 11 bases left between them. Here the CDR3 reads CASSINRDTEAFF. CDR3 bases: TGTGCCAGCAGCATCAACAGGGACACTGAAGCTTTCTTT.

This clone was detected a few times. At one end, the junction sequence differs from germline, possibly due to a read error. The chain joins TRBV2 to TRBJ1-2; D perhaps matches TRBD1 (5 bases). The CDR3 length is 15 residues. CDR1 is SNHLY and CDR2 is FYNNEI in the germline V gene. CDR3 coding DNA: TGTGCCAGCAGATCCGGGGCTGGGGCCAACTATTGCTACACCTTC. It specifies CASRSGAGANYCYTF. The complete variable domain, with remaining parts taken from reference TRBV2 and TRBJ1-2, reads EPEVTQTPSHQVTQMGQEVILRCVPISNHLYFYWYRQILGQKVEFLVSFYNNEISEKSEIFDDQFSVERPDGSNFTLKIRSTKLEDSAMYFCASRSGAGANYCYTFGSGTRLTVV.

This clone was counted many times. The chain recombines TRBV29-1 with TRBJ1-5, with TRBD1 as a possible D gene (6 bases). This CDR3 has 13 residues. V shed 6 bases and J shed 3 bases, with 12 bases lying between them. Germline CDR1 is SQVTM and CDR2 is ANQGSEA. The CDR3 spells CSVEQGPNQPQHF. CDR3 nucleotide sequence: TGCAGCGTCGAGCAGGGGCCCAATCAGCCCCAGCATTTT.

This clone was counted ten times or more. The gene calls are TRBV18 and TRBJ1-1; no definite D call. The germline gives CDR1 KGHSH, CDR2 LQKENI. V dropped 6 bases and J dropped 1 base, with 9 bases sitting between them. CDR3 length: 13 residues. In nucleotides, the CDR3 is TGTGCCAGCTCCCTACAAGCGAACACTGAAGCTTTCTTT. Amino acids: CASSLQANTEAFF.

This clone occurred many times. The rearrangement uses TRBV7-9 and TRBJ1-2, with D possibly being TRBD1 (5 bases). The CDR3 contains 14 residues. V gave up 6 bases and J gave up 0 bases, with 11 bases separating them. From germline, CDR1 is SEHNR and CDR2 FQNEAQ (reference sequence). The CDR3 bases are TGTGCCAGCAGTGAAGCGGGGGCTAACTATGGCTACACCTTC. The encoded protein is CASSEAGANYGYTF.

This chain uses TRBV4-1 with TRBJ2-7; 7 nucleotides agree with TRBD2. V lost 4 bases and J lost 2; bases outside the gene matches: 5. Germline CDR1 MGHRA, CDR2 YSYEKL. CDR3 length: 14 amino acids. This chain's CDR3 is CASSLLAEPYEQYF. The CDR3 DNA sequence: TGCGCCAGCAGCCTTCTAGCGGAGCCCTACGAGCAGTACTTC.

This clone occurred many times. This chain links TRBV20-1 with TRBJ1-1; D gene ambiguous. CDR1 and CDR2 (germline): DFQATT, SNEGSKA (reference sequence). The CDR3 is 15 amino acids. The V end lost 3 bases, the J end lost 4 bases, and 18 bases lay between the germline ends. The CDR3 DNA reads TGCAGTGCTAGTGGCCGCGAGGCGGGCGGCACTGAAGCTTTCTTT. This sequence encodes CSASGREAGGTEAFF.

Ten or more counts support this clone. The J gene is TRBJ2-3, the V gene TRBV28; no clear D gene. With 5 bases removed from V and 5 bases from J, the gap between germline ends came to 14 bases. This CDR3 region has 14 residues. The germline V gene encodes CDR1 MDHEN and CDR2 SYDVKM. CDR3 residues: CASSPSVRRDTQYF. The CDR3 nucleotides read TGTGCCAGCAGTCCCTCCGTCCGCCGAGATACGCAGTATTTT.

The J gene is TRBJ1-5, the V gene TRBV6-6, with D unresolved. CDR1 is MNHNY and CDR2 is SVGAGI in the germline V gene (reference sequence). Trimming pared 0 bases from V and 1 base from J, leaving 13 bases between. The CDR3 is 17 residues long. For the CDR3, the DNA is TGTGCCAGCAGTTACTCATGGAGGCATGGGAGCAATCAGCCCCAGCATTTT. It encodes CASSYSWRHGSNQPQHF.

This clone appeared many times. The gene calls are TRBV7-3 and TRBJ1-5; tentative D call: TRBD1 (6 bases). Per germline, CDR1 SGHTA and CDR2 FQGTGA. Trimming removed 2 bases at V and 6 bases at J, with 8 bases between. The CDR3 totals 13 residues. DNA of the CDR3: TGTGCCAGCAGCTTACAGGGGTCTCAGCCCCAGCATTTT. Its translation: CASSLQGSQPQHF.

With respect to this clone: One end of the junction is discordant with germline, which a read error may explain. The V and J genes are TRBV7-2 and TRBJ2-1; maybe TRBD2 (6 bases). CDR3 length: 12 amino acids. Germline V gives CDR1 SGHTA, CDR2 FQGNSA. CDR3 sequence: CASSSQVEGKLF. CDR3 in DNA: TGTGCCAGCAGCTCTCAAGTGGAGGGGAAGTTATTC.

This clone was counted ten times or more. The chain recombines TRBV9 with TRBJ1-2; D might be TRBD1 (5 bases). Germline CDR1 and CDR2: SGDLS and YYNGEE. The V gene lost 4 bases and the J gene lost 7 bases, with 17 bases spanning the gap. The CDR3 has 14 residues. In DNA, the CDR3 is TGTGCCAGCAGCTCCGGGACCGGTGTCGCTGGCTACACCTTC. Amino acid sequence: CASSSGTGVAGYTF.

The chain has TRBV6-1 and TRBJ2-5; no definite D call. Between the trimmed V and J ends, which lost 3 bases and 4 bases, there was a span of 15 bases. There are 15 residues in the CDR3. Germline CDR1 and CDR2: MNHNS and SASEGT. CDR3 residues: CASSDTRSQGETQYF. CDR3 nucleotide sequence: TGTGCCAGCAGTGATACCCGAAGCCAAGGAGAGACCCAGTACTTC.

This sequence joins TRBV18 and TRBJ2-7; 8 nucleotides align to TRBD2. Germline V gene sequence: CDR1 KGHSH, CDR2 LQKENI. CDR3 size: 17 residues. The V gene end was trimmed by 6 bases and the J gene end by 3 bases; junction bases not matched to a gene: 16. For the CDR3, the DNA is TGTGCCAGCTCGCGGGGGGCAGGTCGATTGGAATTCTACGAGCAGTACTTC. The encoded protein is CASSRGAGRLEFYEQYF. Together with reference TRBV18 and TRBJ2-7, the CDR3 gives the full variable domain: NAGVMQNPRHLVRRRGQEARLRCSPMKGHSHVYWYRQLPEEGLKFMVYLQKENIIDESGMPKERFSAEFPKEGPSILRIQQVVRGDSAAYFCASSRGAGRLEFYEQYFGPGTRLTVT.

This clone was detected only a few times. The rearrangement joins TRBV28 to TRBJ1-5, with 8 bases fitting TRBD1. Unmatched junction bases numbered 6, after V lost 7 bases and J lost 1 base. CDR1 is MDHEN, CDR2 SYDVKM, per germline. The CDR3 has 15 amino acids. The CDR3 here is CASKVDRGSNQPQHF. For the CDR3, the DNA is TGTGCCAGCAAAGTCGACAGGGGAAGCAATCAGCCCCAGCATTTT.

The chain combines TRBV20-1 with TRBJ2-7; 9 nucleotides agree with TRBD1. Germline trimming cut 0 bases from V and 0 bases from J; bases unmatched to any gene: 15. Germline-derived CDR1 and CDR2 are DFQATT and SNEGSKA (reference sequence). The CDR3 is 19 amino acids. The chain's CDR3 is CSARDSPDRGPITSYEQYF. CDR3 nucleotides: TGCAGTGCTAGAGATTCCCCGGACAGGGGACCTATTACCTCCTACGAGCAGTACTTC.

There are a few counts of this clone. One end of the junction does not line up with germline, which may come from a read error. The J gene is TRBJ1-1, the V gene TRBV6-2 or TRBV6-3; D gene unclear. CDR1 is MNHEY and CDR2 is SVGEGT in the germline V gene. This CDR3 has 12 residues. CDR3 region: CASSQSGSEAFF. The CDR3 nucleotides read TGTGCCAGCAGTCAATCGGGGTCTGAAGCCTTCTTT.

The chain recombines TRBV10-1 with TRBJ1-4; 8 bases fit TRBD1. V lost 0 bases and J lost 7; bases outside the gene matches: 4. This CDR3 region has 15 residues. Per the germline V gene, CDR1 is WNHNN and CDR2 is SYGVQD (reference sequence). The DNA of the CDR3 is TGCGCCAGCAGTGAGTCGACAGGGGTTGCTGAAAAACTGTTTTTT. It codes for CASSESTGVAEKLFF.

A few counts support this clone. The V gene is TRBV6-2 or TRBV6-3, the J gene TRBJ2-7; D is unclear. Trimming removed 0 bases from V and 0 bases from J, with 3 bases in between. The CDR3 has 13 amino acids. Germline V lookup: CDR1 MNHEY, CDR2 SVGEGT. The CDR3 DNA follows: TGTGCCAGCAGTTACTCCAGCTCCTACGAGCAGTACTTC. Its protein is CASSYSSSYEQYF.

This clone was seen at least ten times. For the CDR3, the DNA is TGTGCCAGCAGCTCCTATGGACTAGCGGATGACAATGAGCAGTTCTTC. This codes for CASSSYGLADDNEQFF. The chain joins TRBV6-1 to TRBJ2-1; 10 positions agree with TRBD2. The ends lost 6 bases at V and 5 bases at J; junction bases unmatched: 10. Germline CDR1 and CDR2: MNHNS and SASEGT. CDR3 length equals 16 residues.

This clone was counted many times. This rearrangement joins TRBV24-1 to TRBJ2-5; perhaps D is TRBD1 or TRBD2 (5 bases each). The CDR3 contains 13 residues. V was pared by 3 bases and J by 9 bases, with 13 bases between. Per germline, CDR1 KGHDR and CDR2 SFDVKD. The CDR3 sequence is CATSDTARGAQYF. Here the CDR3 DNA reads TGTGCCACCAGTGATACAGCAAGAGGGGCCCAGTACTTC.

This clone was recorded many times. This sequence joins TRBV5-1 and TRBJ1-3; a possible D gene is TRBD1 (5 bases). Germline V gives CDR1 SGHRS, CDR2 YFSETQ. V was shortened by 2 bases and J by 0 bases, with 12 bases between the two germline ends. This CDR3 has 16 residues. The CDR3 loop reads CASSLAGGFSGNTIYF. The CDR3 DNA reads as TGCGCCAGCAGCTTAGCCGGGGGTTTCTCTGGAAACACCATATATTTT.

Relative to its sample, this clone is medium-sized. The rearrangement uses TRBV6-2 or TRBV6-3 and TRBJ2-7, with TRBD2 matching over 11 bases. The germline CDR1 and CDR2 sequences are MNHEY and SVGEGT. J was trimmed by 7 bases and V by 6 bases; bases with no gene match: 2. The CDR3 length is 12 residues. The DNA of the CDR3 is TGTGCCAGCAGCTGGACTAGCGGGGAGCAGTACTTC. It yields the protein CASSWTSGEQYF.